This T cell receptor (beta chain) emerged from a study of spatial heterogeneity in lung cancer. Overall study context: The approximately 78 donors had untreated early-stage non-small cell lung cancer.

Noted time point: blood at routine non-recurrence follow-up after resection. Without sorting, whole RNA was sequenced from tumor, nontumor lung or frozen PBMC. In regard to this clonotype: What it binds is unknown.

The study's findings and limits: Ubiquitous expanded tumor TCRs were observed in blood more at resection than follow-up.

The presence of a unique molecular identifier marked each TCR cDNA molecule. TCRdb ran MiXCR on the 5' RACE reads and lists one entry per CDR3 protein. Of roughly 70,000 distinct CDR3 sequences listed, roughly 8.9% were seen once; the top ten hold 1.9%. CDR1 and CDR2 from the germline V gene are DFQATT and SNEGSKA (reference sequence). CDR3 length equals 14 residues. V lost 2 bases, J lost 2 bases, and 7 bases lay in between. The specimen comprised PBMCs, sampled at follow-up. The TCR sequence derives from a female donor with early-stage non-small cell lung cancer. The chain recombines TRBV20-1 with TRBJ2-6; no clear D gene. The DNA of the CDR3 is TGCAGTGCTAGAAGCAGGACTGGGGCCAACGTCCTGACTTTC. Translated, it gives CSARSRTGANVLTF.